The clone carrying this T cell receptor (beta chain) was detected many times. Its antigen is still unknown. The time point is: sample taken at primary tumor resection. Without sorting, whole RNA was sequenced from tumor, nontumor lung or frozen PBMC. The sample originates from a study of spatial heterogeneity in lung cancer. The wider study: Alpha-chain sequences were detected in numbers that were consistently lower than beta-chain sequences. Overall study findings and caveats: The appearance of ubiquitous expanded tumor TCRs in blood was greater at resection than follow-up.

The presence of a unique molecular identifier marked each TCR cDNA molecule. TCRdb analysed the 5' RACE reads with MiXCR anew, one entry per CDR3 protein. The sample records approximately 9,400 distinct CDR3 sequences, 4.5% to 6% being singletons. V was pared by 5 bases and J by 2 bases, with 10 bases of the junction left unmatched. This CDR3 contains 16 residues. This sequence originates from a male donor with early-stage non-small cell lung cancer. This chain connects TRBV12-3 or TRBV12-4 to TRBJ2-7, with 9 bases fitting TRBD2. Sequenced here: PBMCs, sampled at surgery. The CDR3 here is CASSRRTSVGAYEQYF. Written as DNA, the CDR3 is TGTGCCAGCAGTAGGCGGACTAGCGTGGGGGCCTACGAGCAGTACTTC.